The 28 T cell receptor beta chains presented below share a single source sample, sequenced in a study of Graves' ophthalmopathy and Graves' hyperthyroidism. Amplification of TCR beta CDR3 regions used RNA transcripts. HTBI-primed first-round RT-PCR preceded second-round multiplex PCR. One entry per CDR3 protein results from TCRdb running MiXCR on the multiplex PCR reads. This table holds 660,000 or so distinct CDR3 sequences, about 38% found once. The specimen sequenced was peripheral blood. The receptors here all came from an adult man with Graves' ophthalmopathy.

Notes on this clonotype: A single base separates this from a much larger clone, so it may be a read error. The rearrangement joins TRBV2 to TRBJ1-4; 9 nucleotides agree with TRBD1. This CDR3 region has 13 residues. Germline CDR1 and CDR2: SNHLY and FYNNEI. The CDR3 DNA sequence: TGTGCCGGCAGTGGGGACAGGGATGAAAAACTGTTTTTT. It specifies CAGSGDRDEKLFF.

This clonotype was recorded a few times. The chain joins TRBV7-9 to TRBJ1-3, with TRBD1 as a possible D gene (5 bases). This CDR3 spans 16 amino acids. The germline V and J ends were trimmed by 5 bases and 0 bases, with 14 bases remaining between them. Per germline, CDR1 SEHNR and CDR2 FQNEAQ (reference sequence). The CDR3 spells CASSINRDASGNTIYF. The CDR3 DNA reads TGTGCCAGCAGCATTAACCGGGACGCCTCTGGAAACACCATATATTTT.

CDR3 loop: CARDEGRMLNSPLHF. The CDR3 DNA follows: TGTGCTAGAGACGAGGGGCGGATGTTGAATTCACCCCTCCACTTT. J is TRBJ1-6 and V is TRBV11-1; possibly TRBD1 for D (5 bases). CDR1 is SGHAT, CDR2 FQDESV, per germline (reference sequence). CDR3 size: 15 residues.

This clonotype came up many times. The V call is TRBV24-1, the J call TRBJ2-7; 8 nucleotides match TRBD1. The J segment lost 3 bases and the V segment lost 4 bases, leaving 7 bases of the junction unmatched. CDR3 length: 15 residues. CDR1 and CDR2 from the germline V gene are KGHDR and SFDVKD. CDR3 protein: CATSERGTGVYEQYF. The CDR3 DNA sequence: TGTGCCACCAGTGAGAGGGGGACAGGTGTCTACGAGCAGTACTTC.

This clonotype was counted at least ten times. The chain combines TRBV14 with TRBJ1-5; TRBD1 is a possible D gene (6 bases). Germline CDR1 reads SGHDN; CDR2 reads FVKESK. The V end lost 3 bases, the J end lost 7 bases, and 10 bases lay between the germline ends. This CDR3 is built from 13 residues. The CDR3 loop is CASSQARGQPQHF. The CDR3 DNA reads TGTGCCAGCAGCCAGGCCAGGGGACAGCCCCAGCATTTT.

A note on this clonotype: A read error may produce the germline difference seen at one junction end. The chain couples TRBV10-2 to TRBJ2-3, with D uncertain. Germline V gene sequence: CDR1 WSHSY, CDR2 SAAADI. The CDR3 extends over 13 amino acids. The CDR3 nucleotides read TGTGCCAGCAGTCCATCCTACGCAGATACGCAGTATTTT. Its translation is CASSPSYADTQYF.

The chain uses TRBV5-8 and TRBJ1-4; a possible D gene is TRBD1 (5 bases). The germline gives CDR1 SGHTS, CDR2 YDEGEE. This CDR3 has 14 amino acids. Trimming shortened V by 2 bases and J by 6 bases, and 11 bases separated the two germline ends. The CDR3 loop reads CASSFSGTDEKLFF. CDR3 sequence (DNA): TGTGCCAGCAGCTTTTCGGGGACGGATGAAAAACTGTTTTTT.

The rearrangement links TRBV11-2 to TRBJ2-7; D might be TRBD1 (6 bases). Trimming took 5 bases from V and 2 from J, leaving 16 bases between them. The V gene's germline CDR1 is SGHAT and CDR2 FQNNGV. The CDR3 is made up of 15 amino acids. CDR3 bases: TGTGCCAGCAGCCATGTAGGGGGATCGCCCTACGAGCAGTACTTC. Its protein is CASSHVGGSPYEQYF.

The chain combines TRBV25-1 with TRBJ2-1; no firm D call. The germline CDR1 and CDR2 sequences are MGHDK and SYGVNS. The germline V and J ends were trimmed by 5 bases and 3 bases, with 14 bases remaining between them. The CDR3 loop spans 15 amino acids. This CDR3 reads CASSIGERSYNEQFF. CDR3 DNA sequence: TGTGCCAGCAGTATAGGAGAACGAAGCTACAATGAGCAGTTCTTC.

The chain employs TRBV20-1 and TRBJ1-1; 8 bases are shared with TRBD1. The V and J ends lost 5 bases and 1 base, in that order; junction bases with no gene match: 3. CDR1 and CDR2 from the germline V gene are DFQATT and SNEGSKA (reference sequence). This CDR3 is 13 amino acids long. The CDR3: CSAHRGTNTEAFF. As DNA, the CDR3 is TGCAGTGCTCACAGGGGGACGAACACTGAAGCTTTCTTT.

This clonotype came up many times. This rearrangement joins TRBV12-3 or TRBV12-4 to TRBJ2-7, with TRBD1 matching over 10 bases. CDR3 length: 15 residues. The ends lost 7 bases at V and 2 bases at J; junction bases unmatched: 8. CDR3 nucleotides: TGTGCCAGCACCTTTGGGACAGGGGCCACCTACGAGCAGTACTTC. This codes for CASTFGTGATYEQYF.

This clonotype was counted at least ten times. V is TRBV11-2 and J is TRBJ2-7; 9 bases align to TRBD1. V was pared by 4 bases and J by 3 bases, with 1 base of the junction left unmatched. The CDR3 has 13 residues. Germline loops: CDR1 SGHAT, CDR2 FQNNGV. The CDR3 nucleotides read TGTGCCAGCAGCTGGACAGGGGTCTACGAGCAGTACTTC. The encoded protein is CASSWTGVYEQYF.

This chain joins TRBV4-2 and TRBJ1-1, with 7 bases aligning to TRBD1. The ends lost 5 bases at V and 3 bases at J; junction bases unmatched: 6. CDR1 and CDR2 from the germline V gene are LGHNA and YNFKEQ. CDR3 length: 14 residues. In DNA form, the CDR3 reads TGTGCCAGCAGCGCTCGAACAGGGGACACTGAAGCTTTCTTT. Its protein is CASSARTGDTEAFF.

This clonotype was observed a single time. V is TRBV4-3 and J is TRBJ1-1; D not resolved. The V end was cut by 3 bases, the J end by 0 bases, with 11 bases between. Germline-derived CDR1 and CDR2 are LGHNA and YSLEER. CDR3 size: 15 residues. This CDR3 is CASSHVPGMNTEAFF. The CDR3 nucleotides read TGCGCCAGCAGCCACGTCCCTGGAATGAACACTGAAGCTTTCTTT.

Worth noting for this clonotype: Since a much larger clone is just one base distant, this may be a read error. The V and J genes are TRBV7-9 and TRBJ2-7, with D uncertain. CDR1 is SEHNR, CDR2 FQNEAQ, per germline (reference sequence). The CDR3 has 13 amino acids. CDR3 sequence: CASSLGPIYGQYF. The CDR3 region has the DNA TGTGCCAGCAGCTTAGGTCCTATCTACGGGCAGTACTTC.

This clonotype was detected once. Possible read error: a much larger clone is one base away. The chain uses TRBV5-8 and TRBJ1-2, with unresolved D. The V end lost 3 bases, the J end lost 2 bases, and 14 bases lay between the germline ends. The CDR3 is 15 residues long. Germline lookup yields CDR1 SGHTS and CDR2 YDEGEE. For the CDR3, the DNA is TGTGCCAGCAGCTCCAGCGGGATGGGCAACTATGGCTACACCTTC. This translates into CASSSSGMGNYGYTF.

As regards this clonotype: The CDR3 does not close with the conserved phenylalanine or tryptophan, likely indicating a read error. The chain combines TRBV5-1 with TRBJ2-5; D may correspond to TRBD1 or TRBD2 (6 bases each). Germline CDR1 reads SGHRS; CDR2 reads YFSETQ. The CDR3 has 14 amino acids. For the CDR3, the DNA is TGCGCCAGCAGCGGAGGGGGGAACCAAGAGACACAGTACCTC. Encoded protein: CASSGGGNQETQYL.

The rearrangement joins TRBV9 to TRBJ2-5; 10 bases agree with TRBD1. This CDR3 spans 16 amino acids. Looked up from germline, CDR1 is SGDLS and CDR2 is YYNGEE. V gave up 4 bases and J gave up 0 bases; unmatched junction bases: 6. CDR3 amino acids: CASSLGQGRYQETQYF. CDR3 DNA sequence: TGTGCCAGCAGCTTGGGACAGGGGCGATACCAAGAGACCCAGTACTTC.

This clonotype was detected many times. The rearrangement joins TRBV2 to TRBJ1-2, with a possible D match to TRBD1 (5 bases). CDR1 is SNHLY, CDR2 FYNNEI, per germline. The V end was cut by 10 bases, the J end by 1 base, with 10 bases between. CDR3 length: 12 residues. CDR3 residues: CANSGSNYGYTF. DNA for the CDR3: TGTGCCAACTCAGGGAGTAACTATGGCTACACCTTC.

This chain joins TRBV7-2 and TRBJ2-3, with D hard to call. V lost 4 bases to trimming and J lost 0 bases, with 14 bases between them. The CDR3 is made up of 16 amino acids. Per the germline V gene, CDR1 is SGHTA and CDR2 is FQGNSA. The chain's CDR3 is CASSSKGGPSTDTQYF. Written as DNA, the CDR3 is TGTGCCAGCAGCTCCAAGGGCGGTCCTAGCACAGATACGCAGTATTTT.

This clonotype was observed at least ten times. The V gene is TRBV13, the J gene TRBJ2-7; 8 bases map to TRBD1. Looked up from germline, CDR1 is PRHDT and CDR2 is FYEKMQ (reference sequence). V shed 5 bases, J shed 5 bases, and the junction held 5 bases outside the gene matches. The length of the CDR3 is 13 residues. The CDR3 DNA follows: TGTGCCAGCAGCCCGGGACAGGCCCACGAGCAGTACTTC. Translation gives CASSPGQAHEQYF.

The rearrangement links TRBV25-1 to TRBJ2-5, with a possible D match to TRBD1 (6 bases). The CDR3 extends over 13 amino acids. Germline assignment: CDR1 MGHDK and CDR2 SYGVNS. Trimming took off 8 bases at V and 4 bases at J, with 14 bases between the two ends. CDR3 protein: CASSPQQGETQYF. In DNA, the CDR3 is TGTGCCAGCTCACCACAACAGGGAGAGACCCAGTACTTC.

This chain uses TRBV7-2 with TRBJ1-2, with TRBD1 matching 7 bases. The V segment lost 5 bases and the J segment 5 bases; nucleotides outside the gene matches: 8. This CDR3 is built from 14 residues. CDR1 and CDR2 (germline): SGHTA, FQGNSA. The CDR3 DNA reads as TGTGCCAGCAGCCTCAACAGGGGTTCATATGGCTACACCTTC. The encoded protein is CASSLNRGSYGYTF.

The CDR3, as DNA: TGCGCCAGCAGTGAGACTAGCGGGACCAAAGAGACCCAGTACTTC. Encoded protein: CASSETSGTKETQYF. The chain joins TRBV10-2 to TRBJ2-5, with 10 bases fitting TRBD2. Germline trimming cut 2 bases from V and 3 bases from J; bases unmatched to any gene: 3. Per the germline V gene, CDR1 is WSHSY and CDR2 is SAAADI. This CDR3 spans 15 amino acids.

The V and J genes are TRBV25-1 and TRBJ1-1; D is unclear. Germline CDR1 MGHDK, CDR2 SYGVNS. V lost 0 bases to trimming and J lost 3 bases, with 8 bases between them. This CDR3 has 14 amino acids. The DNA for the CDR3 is TGTGCCAGCAGTGAATATGGTCCGGACACTGAAGCTTTCTTT. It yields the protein CASSEYGPDTEAFF.

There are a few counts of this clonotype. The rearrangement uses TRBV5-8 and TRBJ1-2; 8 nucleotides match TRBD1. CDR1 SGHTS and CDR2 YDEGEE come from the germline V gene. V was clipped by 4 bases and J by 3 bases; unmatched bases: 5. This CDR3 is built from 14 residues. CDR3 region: CASSTKTGDYGYTF. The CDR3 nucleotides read TGTGCCAGCAGCACTAAGACAGGGGACTATGGCTACACCTTC.

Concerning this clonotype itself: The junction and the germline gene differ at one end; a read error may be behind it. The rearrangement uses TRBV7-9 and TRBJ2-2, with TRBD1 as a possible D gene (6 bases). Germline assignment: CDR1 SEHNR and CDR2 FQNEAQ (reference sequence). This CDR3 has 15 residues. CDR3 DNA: TGTGCCGGCAGCCCCCCCGGGACATTGGCTGCGGCGCTGTTTTTT. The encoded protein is CAGSPPGTLAAALFF.

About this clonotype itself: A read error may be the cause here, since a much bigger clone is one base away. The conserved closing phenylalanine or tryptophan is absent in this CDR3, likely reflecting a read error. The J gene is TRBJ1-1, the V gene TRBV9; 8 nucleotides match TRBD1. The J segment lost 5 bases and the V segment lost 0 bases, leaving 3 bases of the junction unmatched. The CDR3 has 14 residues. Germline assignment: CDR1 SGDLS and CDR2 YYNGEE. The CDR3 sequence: CASSVANRGTEAFL. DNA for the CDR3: TGTGCCAGCAGCGTAGCCAACAGGGGGACTGAAGCTTTCCTT.